This TCR beta chain appears in the sequencing data of a study of blood T cell repertoires in COVID-19. Study at large: Both acute and convalescent COVID-19 samples were obtained from the United States, Italy and Spain. From T cells, B-cell-depleted T cells, or PBMCs came the material, which was cDNA or gDNA.

This clone has a single count. Germline values: CDR1 LNHDA, CDR2 SQIVND (reference sequence). The CDR3 is 16 amino acids. Trimming took 4 bases from V and 8 from J; bases not matched to a gene: 9. The repertoire was sequenced with immunoSEQ multiplex PCR; TCRdb's copy has only in-frame clones and lacks some. This table holds nearly 50,000 clones, about 82% found once. This sequence originates from an older woman with acute or convalescent COVID-19. Sequenced input: peripheral blood. This sequence joins TRBV19 and TRBJ1-4, with 11 bases matching TRBD1. CDR3 amino acids: CASSKDRGHGSEKLFF. The CDR3 region has the DNA TGTGCCAGTAGTAAGGACAGGGGGCATGGTTCGGAAAAACTGTTTTTT.